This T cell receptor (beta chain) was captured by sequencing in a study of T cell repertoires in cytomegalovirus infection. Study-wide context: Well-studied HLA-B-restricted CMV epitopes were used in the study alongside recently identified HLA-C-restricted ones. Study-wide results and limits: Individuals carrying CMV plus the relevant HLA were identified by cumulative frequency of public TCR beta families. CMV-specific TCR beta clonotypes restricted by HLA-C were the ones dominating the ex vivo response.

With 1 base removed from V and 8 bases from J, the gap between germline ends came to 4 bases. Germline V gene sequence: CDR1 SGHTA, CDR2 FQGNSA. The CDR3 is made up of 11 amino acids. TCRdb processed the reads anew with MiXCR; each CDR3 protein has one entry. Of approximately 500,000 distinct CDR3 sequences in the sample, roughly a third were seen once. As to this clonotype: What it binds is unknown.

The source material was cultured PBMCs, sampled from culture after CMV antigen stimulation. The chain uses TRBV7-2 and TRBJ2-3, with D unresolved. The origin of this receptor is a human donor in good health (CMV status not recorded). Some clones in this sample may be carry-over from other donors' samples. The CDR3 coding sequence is TGTGCCAGCAGCTTAGGTCTTACGCAGTATTTT. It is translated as CASSLGLTQYF.